The clone carrying this TCR beta chain occurred a few times. As yet, its antigen is unknown. Germline CDR1 reads DFQATT; CDR2 reads SNEGSKA (reference sequence). Trimming left V 6 bases short and J 3 bases short, with 14 bases between. The length of the CDR3 is 13 residues. The record originates from a study of T cells in Graves' hyperthyroidism and ophthalmopathy. Study background: Peripheral blood sampling occurred at initial diagnosis, before any treatment.

The study's findings and limits: Peripheral blood also featured most of the thyroid clonotypes expanded above 0.001.

Ophthalmopathy in the patients scored at least 3 on Clinical Activity Score and at least 4 on NOSPECS grade, lasting under 3 months. Using less than 12 ml of fresh peripheral blood, PBMCs were prepared. The investigators amplified TCR beta CDR3 regions from RNA transcripts. HTBI primers were used for first-round RT-PCR of the TCR CDR3. A single record per CDR3 protein comes from TCRdb applying MiXCR to the multiplex PCR reads. The sample has about 480,000 distinct CDR3 sequences; around a fifth are singletons. The material sequenced was blood. V gene TRBV20-1 combines with J gene TRBJ1-2; D possibly corresponds to TRBD1 (5 bases). The clonotype comes from a woman in her sixties or seventies with Graves' ophthalmopathy. The DNA of the CDR3 is TGCAGTGCCGCCGTACCCAGGGACTATGGCTACACCTTC. Translated: CSAAVPRDYGYTF.